What follows describes a single TCR beta chain. Germline CDR1 is SGHRS and CDR2 is YFSETQ. V was cut by 2 bases and J by 7 bases, with 7 bases left in between. The CDR3 runs to 11 residues. These data are taken from a study of blood T cell repertoires in COVID-19. Sequencing was performed with immunoSEQ multiplex PCR; in TCRdb, only in-frame clones are kept and a portion is missing. Among 110,000 to 150,000 clones listed, 70% to 90% were seen once. The specimen was PBMCs or T cells enriched from blood (not recorded which). The V and J genes are TRBV5-1 and TRBJ2-7, with a possible D match to TRBD2 (6 bases). The clonotype comes from a middle-aged woman who had recovered from COVID-19. The CDR3: CASSFGGEQYF. DNA of the CDR3: TGCGCCAGCAGCTTCGGGGGAGAGCAGTACTTC.